The 13 T cell receptor beta chains presented below share a single source sample, sequenced in a study of preoperative IRX-2 immunotherapy in early breast cancer. Method: immunoSEQ multiplex PCR; TCRdb's copy keeps in-frame clones and lacks some. The table records around 13,000 clones, approximately 91% of them present only once. Treatment meaning: preoperative locoregional IRX-2 cytokine immunotherapy. The sample here was taken from a patient treated with IRX-2 immunotherapy. All receptors derive from a human donor with breast cancer.

V and J are TRBV4-2 and TRBJ2-3, with a tentative D call TRBD2 (6 bases). From germline, CDR1 is LGHNA and CDR2 YNFKEQ. This CDR3 has 18 amino acids. The ends were cut back, 4 bases at V and 0 bases at J, with 20 bases in the middle. The CDR3 loop is CASSRSRGGGTSTDTQYF. The CDR3 DNA reads as TGTGCCAGCAGCCGCTCACGGGGTGGGGGGACCAGCACAGATACGCAGTATTTT.

The rearrangement joins TRBV11-3 to TRBJ1-2; 8 bases are shared with TRBD1. The V and J ends lost 3 bases and 3 bases, in that order; junction bases with no gene match: 6. The CDR3 length is 15 residues. CDR1 SGHNT and CDR2 YENEEA come from the germline V gene. DNA of the CDR3: TGTGCCAGCAGCTTCGGACAGGGAGTTGACTATGGCTACACCTTC. This codes for CASSFGQGVDYGYTF.

The genes are TRBV5-4 and TRBJ2-5; 8 nucleotides align to TRBD1. Judging by the DNA end, TRBJ2-7 fits better; the J call may be wrong. The CDR3 is made up of 15 amino acids. In germline, CDR1 is SGHNT, CDR2 YYREEE (reference sequence). This CDR3 reads CASSIGQGSSYEQYF. The DNA of the CDR3 is TGTGCCAGCAGCATAGGACAGGGTAGCTCCTACGAGCAGTACTTC.

V usage is TRBV2 and J usage is TRBJ1-1, with a possible D match to TRBD1 (6 bases). This CDR3 spans 16 amino acids. Per the germline V gene, CDR1 is SNHLY and CDR2 is FYNNEI. Trimming took 4 bases from V and 1 from J, leaving 16 bases between them. CDR3 DNA sequence: TGTGCCAGCAGTGGGATGCCGGGACACCGGAACACTGAAGCTTTCTTT. Residues: CASSGMPGHRNTEAFF.

This chain connects TRBV18 to TRBJ2-5; D gene uncertain. The CDR3 consists of 13 residues. Germline V gives CDR1 KGHSH, CDR2 LQKENI. V shed 0 bases and J shed 5 bases, with 7 bases lying between them. CDR3 loop: CASSPPVRETQYF. The CDR3 DNA follows: TGTGCCAGCTCACCACCGGTTAGGGAGACCCAGTACTTC. The full variable domain, with the rest looked up from reference TRBV18 and TRBJ2-5, is NAGVMQNPRHLVRRRGQEARLRCSPMKGHSHVYWYRQLPEEGLKFMVYLQKENIIDESGMPKERFSAEFPKEGPSILRIQQVVRGDSAAYFCASSPPVRETQYFGPGTRLLVL.

The count of this clone is one. The chain is built from TRBV2 and TRBJ2-2; the match to TRBD1 covers 11 bases. The trim removed 4 bases at V and 5 bases at J, leaving 0 bases unmatched. There are 14 residues in the CDR3. Germline CDR1 reads SNHLY; CDR2 reads FYNNEI. The CDR3, as DNA: TGTGCCAGCAGTGGGGACAGGGGGACCGGGGAGCTGTTTTTT. Its translation: CASSGDRGTGELFF.

This chain connects TRBV9 to TRBJ2-1, with D maybe TRBD2 (6 bases). This CDR3 is 14 amino acids long. Germline V gene sequence: CDR1 SGDLS, CDR2 YYNGEE. V lost 2 bases and J lost 7, with 13 bases in between. The CDR3 here is CASSVQLAGNEQFF. CDR3 in DNA: TGTGCCAGCAGCGTCCAACTAGCTGGGAATGAGCAGTTCTTC.

This chain joins TRBV28 and TRBJ1-5; D ambiguous. Germline CDR1 reads MDHEN; CDR2 reads SYDVKM. This CDR3 has 15 residues. Trimming shortened V by 5 bases and J by 5 bases, and 16 bases separated the two germline ends. CDR3 bases: TGTGCCAGCAGTCCCGGAGGGCAGGCCCATCAGCCCCAGCATTTT. It yields the protein CASSPGGQAHQPQHF.

The V gene is TRBV7-9, the J gene TRBJ1-6, with D unresolved. The V gene's germline CDR1 is SEHNR and CDR2 FQNEAQ (reference sequence). Trimming removed 5 bases from V and 7 bases from J, with 15 bases in between. The CDR3 is 15 amino acids. The CDR3 region has the DNA TGTGCCAGCAGCCCCGACGGGAGACTCAATTCACCCCTCCACTTT. This codes for CASSPDGRLNSPLHF. Together with reference TRBV7-9 and TRBJ1-6, the CDR3 gives the full variable domain: DTGVSQNPRHKITKRGQNVTFRCDPISEHNRLYWYRQTLGQGPEFLTYFQNEAQLEKSRLLSDRFSAERPKGSFSTLEIQRTEQGDSAMYLCASSPDGRLNSPLHFGNGTRLTVT.

As DNA, the CDR3 is TGTGCCAGCTCACCCGACAGGGACCACTATGGCTACACCTTC. This sequence encodes CASSPDRDHYGYTF. V is TRBV18 and J is TRBJ1-2, with 7 bases aligning to TRBD1. CDR1 is KGHSH and CDR2 is LQKENI in the germline V gene. This CDR3 region has 14 residues. The trim removed 3 bases at V and 3 bases at J, leaving 4 bases unmatched.

The rearrangement joins TRBV4-1 to TRBJ2-1, with D maybe TRBD2 (5 bases). Trimming cost V 1 base and J 2 bases, with 18 bases left between them. Germline CDR1 and CDR2: MGHRA and YSYEKL. This CDR3 spans 18 amino acids. Written as DNA, the CDR3 is TGCGCCAGCAGCCAAGTTTGGACTGGACGTGGGACCTACAATGAGCAGTTCTTC. It is translated as CASSQVWTGRGTYNEQFF.

This clone was observed a few times. The rearrangement links TRBV9 to TRBJ2-3; no clear D gene. The CDR3 consists of 15 residues. In germline, CDR1 is SGDLS, CDR2 YYNGEE. Trimming pared 1 base from V and 0 bases from J, leaving 9 bases between. CDR3 sequence (DNA): TGTGCCAGCAGCGTATCAACTTCTAGCACAGATACGCAGTATTTT. Translated, it gives CASSVSTSSTDTQYF.

This clone has just one count. The chain carries TRBV5-6 and TRBJ2-4; 7 bases are a match to TRBD1. Losses at the gene ends were 3 bases for V and 12 bases for J; bases not matched to a gene: 9. Germline lookup yields CDR1 SGHDT and CDR2 YYEEEE. CDR3 length: 13 amino acids. The CDR3 protein is CASSYSGGFDQYF. In nucleotides, the CDR3 is TGTGCCAGCAGCTACTCAGGGGGATTTGATCAGTACTTC. The variable domain in full, completed from reference TRBV5-6 and TRBJ2-4, reads DAGVTQSPTHLIKTRGQQVTLRCSPKSGHDTVSWYQQALGQGPQFIFQYYEEEERQRGNFPDRFSGHQFPNYSSELNVNALLLGDSALYLCASSYSGGFDQYFGAGTRLSVL.